The rows below give T cell receptor beta chains drawn from one sample of a study of blood T cell repertoires in COVID-19. TCRdb's table, derived via immunoSEQ multiplex PCR, lists solely in-frame clones and lacks some. The sample yields roughly 39,000 clones, around 85% seen once. What was sequenced was peripheral blood. Receptors originate from a man aged 55-75 years with acute or convalescent COVID-19. Both conserved end residues are part of each CDR3. Fields, in order: J gene, clone size, V gene, D gene, CDR3 DNA, CDR3 protein. D genes are given only for firm matches. The size of a clone is reported for some rows only, either as once, few or many, or as a class for expanded clones.

>TRBJ2-3|-|TRBV6-4|TRBD1
TGTGCCAGCAGTCGGACAGGGACACGACCCGATACGCAGTATTTT
CASSRTGTRPDTQYF
>TRBJ1-6|-|TRBV7-9|TRBD1
TGTGCCAGCAGCGCGGGACAGTCCAATTCACCCCTCCACTTT
CASSAGQSNSPLHF
>TRBJ2-7|-|TRBV6-1|-
TGTGCCAGCAGTGAATATGGGACAATAGCCTACGAGCAGTACTTC
CASSEYGTIAYEQYF
>TRBJ2-7|-|TRBV6-2/TRBV6-3|-
TGTGCCAGCAGTTACCGCGGGGCCCCCTACGAGCAGTACTTC
CASSYRGAPYEQYF
>TRBJ2-7|few|TRBV9|-
TGTGCCAGCAGCGTAGGTGGAGTCCACGAGCAGTACTTC
CASSVGGVHEQYF
>TRBJ2-7|-|TRBV6-1|TRBD2
TGTGCCAGCAGTGATCTAAGCGGGGGGTACGAGCAGTACTTC
CASSDLSGGYEQYF
>TRBJ2-7|-|TRBV3-1/TRBV3-2|TRBD2
TGTGCCAGCAGCCAAGGGGGAGGGAGCTTTGACGAGCAGTACTTC
CASSQGGGSFDEQYF
>TRBJ2-3|few|TRBV5-4|-
TGTGCCAGCAGCTTTATGGGGGCCGGTGATACGCAGTATTTT
CASSFMGAGDTQYF
>TRBJ2-7|few|TRBV27|-
TGTGCCAGCAGAGACGCCCAGGGGCTGGCAGTCTACGAGCAGTACTTC
CASRDAQGLAVYEQYF
>TRBJ2-7|-|TRBV7-2|-
TGTGCCAGCAGCGCTGGGACCCAACGACAGGCTCCCTACGAGCTGTACTTC
CASSAGTQRQAPYELYF
>TRBJ2-3|-|TRBV19|TRBD1
TGTGCCAGTAAACAGGACAGGGCCACAGATACGCAGTATTTT
CASKQDRATDTQYF
>TRBJ2-5|-|TRBV5-1|TRBD1
TGCGCCAGCAGCAGAACCGGGACAGCCCAAGAGACCCAGTACTTC
CASSRTGTAQETQYF
>TRBJ1-1|medium-sized|TRBV15|-
TGTGCCACCAGCACTGGGACAAGCGAAGCTTTCTTT
CATSTGTSEAFF
>TRBJ1-4|-|TRBV12-5|-
TGTGCTAGTGGATCCATAGGACGGACAGAAAAACTGTTTTTT
CASGSIGRTEKLFF
>TRBJ2-3|-|TRBV28|TRBD2
TGTGCCAGCAGTCCCCGCACCCTAGCGGGGCCCACAGATACGCAGTATTTT
CASSPRTLAGPTDTQYF
>TRBJ1-4|once|TRBV5-1|-
TGCGCCAGCAGCTTAAACGGTCATGAAAAACTGTTTTTT
CASSLNGHEKLFF
>TRBJ2-3|-|TRBV23-1|-
TGCGCCAGCAGTCACCCCCTCCCCGAGGGCACCGTCACAGATACGCAGTATTTT
CASSHPLPEGTVTDTQYF
>TRBJ2-2|-|TRBV7-9|TRBD1
TGTGCCAGCAGCTCCGGACAGGGATTCATGGACACCGGGGAGCTGTTTTTT
CASSSGQGFMDTGELFF
>TRBJ1-1|-|TRBV6-1|TRBD1
TGTGCCAGCAGTGATCCGGACAGGGGATGGGCTGAAGCTTTCTTT
CASSDPDRGWAEAFF
>TRBJ2-1|-|TRBV7-7|-
TGTGCTAGCAGCTTAGGACCAGGTTCCTACAATGAGCAGTTCTTC
CASSLGPGSYNEQFF
>TRBJ2-1|-|TRBV2|-
TGTGCCAGCAGTTACTCGGGGAGGGGGGAGAATGAGCAGTTCTTC
CASSYSGRGENEQFF
>TRBJ2-1|-|TRBV28|-
TGTGCCAGCAGTTTATATCCAGGGCGAGATGAGCAGTTCTTC
CASSLYPGRDEQFF